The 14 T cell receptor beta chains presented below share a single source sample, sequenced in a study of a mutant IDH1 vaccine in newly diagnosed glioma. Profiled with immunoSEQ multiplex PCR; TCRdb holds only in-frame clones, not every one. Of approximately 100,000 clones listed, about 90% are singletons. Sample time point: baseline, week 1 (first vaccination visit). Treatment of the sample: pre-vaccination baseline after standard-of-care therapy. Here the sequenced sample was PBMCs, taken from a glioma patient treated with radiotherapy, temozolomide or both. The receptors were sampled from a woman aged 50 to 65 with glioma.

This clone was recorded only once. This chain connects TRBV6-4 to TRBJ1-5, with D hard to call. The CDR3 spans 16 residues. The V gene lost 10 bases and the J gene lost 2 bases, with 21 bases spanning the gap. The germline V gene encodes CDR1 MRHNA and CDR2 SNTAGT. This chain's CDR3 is CANLKMRARGNQPQHF. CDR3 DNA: TGTGCCAACCTGAAAATGCGGGCGAGAGGCAATCAGCCCCAGCATTTT.

The CDR3 spells CASSYPPRDEQYF. The DNA of the CDR3 is TGTGCCAGCAGTTACCCACCCAGGGACGAGCAGTACTTC. V is TRBV6-5 and J is TRBJ2-7, with a possible D match to TRBD1 (5 bases). V was pared by 2 bases and J by 5 bases, with 10 bases between. The CDR3 is 13 amino acids. CDR1 MNHEY and CDR2 SVGAGI come from the germline V gene.

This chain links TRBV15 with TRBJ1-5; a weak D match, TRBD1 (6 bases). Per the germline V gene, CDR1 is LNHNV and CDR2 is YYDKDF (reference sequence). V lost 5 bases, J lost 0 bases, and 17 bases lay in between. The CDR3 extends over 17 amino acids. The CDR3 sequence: CATSLLPGETSNQPQHF. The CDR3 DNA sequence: TGTGCCACCAGCCTCCTCCCAGGGGAGACTAGCAATCAGCCCCAGCATTTT.

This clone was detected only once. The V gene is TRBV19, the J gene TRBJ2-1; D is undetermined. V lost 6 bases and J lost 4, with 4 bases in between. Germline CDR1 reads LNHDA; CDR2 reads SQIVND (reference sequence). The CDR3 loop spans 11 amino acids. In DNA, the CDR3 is TGTGCCAGTAGAGAGTACAATGAGCAGTTCTTC. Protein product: CASREYNEQFF.

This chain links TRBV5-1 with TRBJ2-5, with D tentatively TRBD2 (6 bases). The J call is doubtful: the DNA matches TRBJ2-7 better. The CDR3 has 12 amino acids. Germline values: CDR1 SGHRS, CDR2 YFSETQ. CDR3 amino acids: CASSLAGGEQYF. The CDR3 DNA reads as TGCGCCAGCAGCTTGGCCGGGGGCGAGCAGTACTTC.

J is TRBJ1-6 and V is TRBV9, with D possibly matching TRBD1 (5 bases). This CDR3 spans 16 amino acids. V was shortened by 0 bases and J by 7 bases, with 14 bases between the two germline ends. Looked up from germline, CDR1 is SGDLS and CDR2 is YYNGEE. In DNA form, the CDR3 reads TGTGCCAGCAGCGTAGCCCCGAGGGCAGGGAATTCACCCCTCCACTTT. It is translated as CASSVAPRAGNSPLHF.

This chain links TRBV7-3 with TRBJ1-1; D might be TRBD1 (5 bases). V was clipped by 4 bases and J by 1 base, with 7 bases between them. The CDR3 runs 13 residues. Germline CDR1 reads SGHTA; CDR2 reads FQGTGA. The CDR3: CASSSDRNTEAFF. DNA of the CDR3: TGTGCCAGCAGCTCCGACAGGAACACTGAAGCTTTCTTT.

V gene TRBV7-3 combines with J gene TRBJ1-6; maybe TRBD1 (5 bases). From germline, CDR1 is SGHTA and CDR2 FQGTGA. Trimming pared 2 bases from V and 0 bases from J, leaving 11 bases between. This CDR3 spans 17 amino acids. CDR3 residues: CASSLFGGSSYNSPLHF. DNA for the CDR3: TGTGCCAGCAGCTTATTCGGGGGGAGCTCCTATAATTCACCCCTCCACTTT.

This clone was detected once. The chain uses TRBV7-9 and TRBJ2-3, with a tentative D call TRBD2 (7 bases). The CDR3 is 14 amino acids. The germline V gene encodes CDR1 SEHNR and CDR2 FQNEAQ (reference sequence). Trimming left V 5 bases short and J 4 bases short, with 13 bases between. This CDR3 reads CASSRGGAADTQYF. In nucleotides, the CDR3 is TGTGCCAGCAGCAGAGGGGGGGCGGCAGATACGCAGTATTTT.

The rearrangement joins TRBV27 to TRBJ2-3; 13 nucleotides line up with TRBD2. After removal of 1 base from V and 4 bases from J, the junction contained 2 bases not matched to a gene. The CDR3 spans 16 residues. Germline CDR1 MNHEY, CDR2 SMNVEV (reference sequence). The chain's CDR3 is CASSLLLAGGPDTQYF. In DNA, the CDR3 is TGTGCCAGCAGTTTATTACTAGCGGGAGGGCCAGATACGCAGTATTTT.

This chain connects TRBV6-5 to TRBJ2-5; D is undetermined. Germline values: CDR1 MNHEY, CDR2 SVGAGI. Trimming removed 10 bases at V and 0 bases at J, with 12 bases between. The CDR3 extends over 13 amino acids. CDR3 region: CANPTEDQETQYF. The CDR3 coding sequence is TGTGCCAACCCCACAGAAGACCAAGAGACCCAGTACTTC.

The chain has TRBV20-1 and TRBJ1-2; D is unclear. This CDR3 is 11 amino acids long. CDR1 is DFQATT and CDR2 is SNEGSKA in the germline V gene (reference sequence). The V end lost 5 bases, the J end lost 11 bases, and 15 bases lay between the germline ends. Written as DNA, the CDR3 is TGCAGTGCTCCCCCGGACGTGGGATACACCTTC. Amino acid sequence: CSAPPDVGYTF.

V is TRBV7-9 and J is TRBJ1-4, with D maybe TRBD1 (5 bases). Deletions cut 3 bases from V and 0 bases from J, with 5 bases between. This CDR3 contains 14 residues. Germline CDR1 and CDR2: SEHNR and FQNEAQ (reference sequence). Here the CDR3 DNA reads TGTGCCAGCAGCTTCAGGGCAACTAATGAAAAACTGTTTTTT. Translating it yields CASSFRATNEKLFF. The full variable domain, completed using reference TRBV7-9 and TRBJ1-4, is DTGVSQNPRHKITKRGQNVTFRCDPISEHNRLYWYRQTLGQGPEFLTYFQNEAQLEKSRLLSDRFSAERPKGSFSTLEIQRTEQGDSAMYLCASSFRATNEKLFFGSGTQLSVL.

CDR3 nucleotides: TGTGCCAGCAGTCATCAGGATTCGGCCCAGCATTTT. Translating it yields CASSHQDSAQHF. The chain uses TRBV6-5 and TRBJ1-5; D remains ambiguous. Trimming stripped 5 bases from V and 11 bases from J, with 13 bases between. The CDR3 covers 12 residues. CDR1 MNHEY and CDR2 SVGAGI come from the germline V gene.